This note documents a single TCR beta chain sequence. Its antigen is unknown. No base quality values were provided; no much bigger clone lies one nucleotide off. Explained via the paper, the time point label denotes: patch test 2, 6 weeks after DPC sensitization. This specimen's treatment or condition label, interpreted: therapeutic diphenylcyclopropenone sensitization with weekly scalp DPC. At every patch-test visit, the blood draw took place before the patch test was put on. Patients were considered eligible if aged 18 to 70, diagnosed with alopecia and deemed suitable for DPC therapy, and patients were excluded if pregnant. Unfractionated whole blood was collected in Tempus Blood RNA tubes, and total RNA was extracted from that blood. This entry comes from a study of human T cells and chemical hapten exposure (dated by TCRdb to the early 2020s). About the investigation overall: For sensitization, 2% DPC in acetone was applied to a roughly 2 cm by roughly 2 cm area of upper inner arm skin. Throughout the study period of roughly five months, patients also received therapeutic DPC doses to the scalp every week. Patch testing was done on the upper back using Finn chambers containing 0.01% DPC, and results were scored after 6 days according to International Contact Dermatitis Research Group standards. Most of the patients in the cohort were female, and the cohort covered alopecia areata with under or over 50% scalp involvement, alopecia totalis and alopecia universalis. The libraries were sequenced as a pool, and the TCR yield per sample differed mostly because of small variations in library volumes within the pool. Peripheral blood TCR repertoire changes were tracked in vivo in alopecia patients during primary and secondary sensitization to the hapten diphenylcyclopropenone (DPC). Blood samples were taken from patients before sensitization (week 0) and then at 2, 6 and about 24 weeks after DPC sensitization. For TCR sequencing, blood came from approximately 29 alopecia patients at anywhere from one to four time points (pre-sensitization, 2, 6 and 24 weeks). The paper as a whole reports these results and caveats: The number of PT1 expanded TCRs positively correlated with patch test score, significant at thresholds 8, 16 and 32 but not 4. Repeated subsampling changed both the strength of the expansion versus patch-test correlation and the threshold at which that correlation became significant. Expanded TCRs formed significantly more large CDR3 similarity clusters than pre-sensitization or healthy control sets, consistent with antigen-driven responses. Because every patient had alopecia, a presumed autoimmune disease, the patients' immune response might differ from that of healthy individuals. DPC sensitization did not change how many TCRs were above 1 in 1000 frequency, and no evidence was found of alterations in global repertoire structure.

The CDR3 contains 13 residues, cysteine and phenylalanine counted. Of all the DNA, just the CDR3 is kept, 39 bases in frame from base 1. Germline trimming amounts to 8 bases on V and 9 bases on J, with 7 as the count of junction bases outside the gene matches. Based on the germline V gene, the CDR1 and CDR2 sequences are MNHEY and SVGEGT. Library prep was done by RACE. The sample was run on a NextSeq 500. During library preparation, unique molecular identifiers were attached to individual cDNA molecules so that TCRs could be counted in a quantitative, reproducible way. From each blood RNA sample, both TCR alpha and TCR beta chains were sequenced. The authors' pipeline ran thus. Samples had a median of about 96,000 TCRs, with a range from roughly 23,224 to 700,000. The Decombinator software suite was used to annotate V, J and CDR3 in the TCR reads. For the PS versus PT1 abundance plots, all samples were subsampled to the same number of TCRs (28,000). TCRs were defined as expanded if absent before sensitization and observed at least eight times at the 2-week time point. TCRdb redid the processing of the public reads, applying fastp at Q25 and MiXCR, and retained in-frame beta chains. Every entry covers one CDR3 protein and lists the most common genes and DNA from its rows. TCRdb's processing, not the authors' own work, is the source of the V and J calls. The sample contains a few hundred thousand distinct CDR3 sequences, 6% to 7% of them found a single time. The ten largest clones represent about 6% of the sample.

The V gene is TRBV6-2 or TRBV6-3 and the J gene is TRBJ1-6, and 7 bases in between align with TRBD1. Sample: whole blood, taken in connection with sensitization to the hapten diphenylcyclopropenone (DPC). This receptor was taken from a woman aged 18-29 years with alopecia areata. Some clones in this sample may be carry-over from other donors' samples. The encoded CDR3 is CASGDRVASPLHF. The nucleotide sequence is TGTGCCAGCGGGGACAGAGTCGCTTCACCCCTCCACTTT.